This T cell receptor (beta chain) was identified in a study of T cell repertoires in cytomegalovirus infection. A word on this clonotype: The target antigen is unknown.

Each CDR3 protein is one row after TCRdb ran MiXCR on the reads. The table shows 100,000 or so distinct CDR3 sequences, with roughly 41% occurring only once. Study results and caveats: There were HLA-C-restricted CMV-specific TCR beta clonotypes dominating the ex vivo response.

The CDR3 spans 14 residues. V lost 1 base, J lost 5 bases, and 11 bases lay in between. Germline lookup yields CDR1 SEHNR and CDR2 FQNEAQ (reference sequence). This material consisted of CD8+ T cells from cultured PBMCs, taken from culture after CMV antigen stimulation. V and J are TRBV7-9 and TRBJ2-5; D perhaps matches TRBD1 (5 bases). The sequence derives from a human donor in good health (CMV status not recorded). Some clones in this sample may be carry-over from other donors' samples. The CDR3 nucleotides read TGTGCCAGCAGCTTAGACACAGGCAGGGAGACCCAGTACTTC. It specifies CASSLDTGRETQYF.